This T cell receptor (beta chain) appears in the sequencing data of a study of T cells after yellow fever vaccination. Study-level findings and limits: Though it reached lower strength, the secondary response hit its peak faster, day 5 versus 15.

The CDR3 runs to 14 residues. After removal of 5 bases from V and 3 bases from J, the junction contained 4 bases not matched to a gene. Germline lookup yields CDR1 MRHNA and CDR2 SNTAGT. This clonotype was recorded at least ten times. The antigen is undetermined. Template switching by 5'RACE produced TCR cDNA, adding a universal primer site and UMIs. TCRdb re-derived calls from the 5' RACE reads in MiXCR, one entry per CDR3 protein. The data hold 95,000 to 150,000 distinct CDR3 sequences, with under 8% observed a single time. This TCR was recovered from a man in his late teens or twenties who received the YFV17D yellow fever vaccine. The V gene is TRBV6-4, the J gene TRBJ2-1; 7 bases are a match to TRBD2. The sample was CD4+ T cells sorted from PBMCs, taken approximately 11 days after the first yellow fever vaccination. CDR3 coding DNA: TGTGCCAGCAGTCCAGCGGGATTCTACAATGAGCAGTTCTTC. Its translation is CASSPAGFYNEQFF.